The 16 T cell receptor beta chains in this list originate from one sample, sequenced in a study of molecular identifiers for immune sequencing clone quantification. TCRdb recomputed calls from the PCR reads with MiXCR, one row per CDR3 protein. The data show 490,000 or so distinct CDR3 sequences, with around 25% seen just once and approximately 0.8% held by the top ten. The material sequenced was naive CD8+ T cells from blood, with Jurkat cell RNA spiked in. The subset here: FACS-sorted CD8+CD4-CCR7+CD45RA+ naive T cells. These receptors were obtained from a human donor in good health. Some libraries in this study had Jurkat cell RNA spiked in.

The V gene is TRBV11-2, the J gene TRBJ2-1; D might be TRBD2 (5 bases). CDR3 length equals 16 residues. Trimming cost V 1 base and J 8 bases, with 18 bases left between them. Germline loops: CDR1 SGHAT, CDR2 FQNNGV. CDR3 in DNA: TGTGCCAGCAGCTTAGGGTTTTCCCTAAAGGGAGATGAGCAGTTCTTC. It translates to CASSLGFSLKGDEQFF.

Concerning this clonotype: Given a much more abundant clone one base away, this may be a read error. This chain links TRBV6-2 or TRBV6-3 with TRBJ2-3; TRBD1 agrees at 9 bases. With V trimmed by 3 bases and J by 12 bases, 7 bases remained unmatched. There are 13 residues in the CDR3. The germline V gene encodes CDR1 MNHEY and CDR2 SVGEGT. The CDR3: CASSYSQGAFQYF. CDR3 nucleotides: TGTGCCAGCAGTTATTCACAGGGGGCTTTCCAGTATTTT.

A remark on this clonotype: A much larger clone sits a single nucleotide away, making a read error possible. The chain has TRBV7-9 and TRBJ1-5, with TRBD1 as a possible D gene (5 bases). The CDR3 covers 16 residues. Looked up from germline, CDR1 is SEHNR and CDR2 is FQNEAQ (reference sequence). The CDR3 DNA reads as TGTGCCAGCAGCTTTATGCAGGGCTATAGCAATCAGCCCGAGCATTTT. Protein product: CASSFMQGYSNQPEHF.

In regard to this clonotype: This may arise from a read error, as a much more abundant clone is one base away. V gene TRBV5-1 combines with J gene TRBJ2-3; D unresolved. CDR3 size: 14 residues. The V gene's germline CDR1 is SGHRS and CDR2 YFSETQ. V was shortened by 1 base and J by 1 base, with 7 bases between the two germline ends. The CDR3 DNA sequence: TGCGCCAGCAGCTTGTACCCCGGCACAGATACGCAGTATTTT. This codes for CASSLYPGTDTQYF.

As to this clonotype: This may arise from a read error, as a much more abundant clone is one base away. The rearrangement links TRBV5-1 to TRBJ2-1, with TRBD1 identical over 8 bases. Germline V lookup: CDR1 SGHRS, CDR2 YFSETQ. The CDR3 contains 15 residues. The CDR3 spells CASRSTGQGMLEQLF. CDR3 sequence (DNA): TGCGCCAGCAGGTCCACCGGACAGGGCATGCTTGAGCAGTTATTC.

This clonotype was seen ten or more times. CDR3 protein: CASSQTDLTEETQYF. Written as DNA, the CDR3 is TGCGCCAGCAGCCAGACCGACCTAACCGAAGAGACCCAGTACTTC. The chain is built from TRBV4-1 and TRBJ2-5; unclear D gene. Per germline, CDR1 MGHRA and CDR2 YSYEKL. This CDR3 comprises 15 residues. Trimming left V 3 bases short and J 3 bases short, with 14 bases between.

This clonotype turned up a few times. V gene TRBV28 combines with J gene TRBJ2-7; D is uncertain. Per germline, CDR1 MDHEN and CDR2 SYDVKM. Trimming left V 6 bases short and J 6 bases short, with 15 bases between. The CDR3 length is 13 residues. In nucleotides, the CDR3 is TGTGCCAGCAGCCCGGTGGTAAGCCGCGAGCAGTACTTC. Its translation is CASSPVVSREQYF. The full variable domain, rest sourced from reference TRBV28 and TRBJ2-7, is DVKVTQSSRYLVKRTGEKVFLECVQDMDHENMFWYRQDPGLGLRLIYFSYDVKMKEKGDIPEGYSVSREKKERFSLILESASTNQTSMYLCASSPVVSREQYFGPGTRLTVT.

Written as DNA, the CDR3 is TGCGCCAGCAGCCACCTAACAGGCCCGAACACTGAAGCTTTCTTT. Its protein is CASSHLTGPNTEAFF. V gene TRBV4-1 combines with J gene TRBJ1-1; a weak D match, TRBD1 (5 bases). V lost 3 bases and J lost 1, with 12 bases in between. The CDR3 runs 15 residues. Germline CDR1 and CDR2: MGHRA and YSYEKL.

Worth noting for this clonotype: A much larger clone lies one base from this, so it may be a read error. CDR3 in amino acids: CASSQFSRSGGISGAKVLTF. CDR3 DNA: TGCGCCAGCAGTCAATTCTCCCGGTCAGGGGGCATTTCTGGGGCCAAAGTCCTGACTTTC. The V call is TRBV23-1, the J call TRBJ2-6, with 8 bases lining up with TRBD1. TRBV23-1 is known as an ORF, though its function is uncertain. The length of the CDR3 is 20 residues.

The sample holds many counts of this clonotype. The V and J genes are TRBV4-1 and TRBJ1-1; no clear D. Germline-derived CDR1 and CDR2 are MGHRA and YSYEKL. The V and J ends lost 1 base and 1 base respectively, with 10 bases between them. The CDR3 is made up of 15 amino acids. CDR3 sequence: CASSQVPGSNTEAFF. The CDR3 nucleotides read TGCGCCAGCAGCCAAGTGCCGGGCTCGAACACTGAAGCTTTCTTT.

This clonotype was counted only a few times. V gene TRBV9 combines with J gene TRBJ1-1; unclear D gene. CDR3 length equals 15 residues. Germline V CDR1 and CDR2: SGDLS, YYNGEE. V lost 2 bases and J lost 0, with 11 bases in between. CDR3 DNA sequence: TGTGCCAGCAGCGTTATCTCAGTCATGAACACTGAAGCTTTCTTT. Protein product: CASSVISVMNTEAFF. Using reference TRBV9 and TRBJ1-1 for the parts outside the CDR3, the full variable domain is DSGVTQTPKHLITATGQRVTLRCSPRSGDLSVYWYQQSLDQGLQFLIQYYNGEERAKGNILERFSAQQFPDLHSELNLSSLELGDSALYFCASSVISVMNTEAFFGQGTRLTVV.

The sample holds a few counts of this clonotype. Germline is not matched at one junction end, which may reflect a read error. V usage is TRBV4-3 and J usage is TRBJ1-1; TRBD1 is a possible D gene (5 bases). The length of the CDR3 is 16 residues. CDR1 is LGHNA, CDR2 YSLEER, per germline. CDR3 bases: TGCGCCAGCAGCCAAGAGCCGGGACCCATGCACACTGCAGCTTTCTTT. This codes for CASSQEPGPMHTAAFF.

A note on this clonotype: A much bigger clone sits one base away, suggesting this may be a read error. V gene TRBV3-1 combines with J gene TRBJ2-3, with D hard to call. CDR3 length: 16 amino acids. V was clipped by 2 bases and J by 1 base, with 13 bases between them. Per the germline V gene, CDR1 is LGHDT and CDR2 is YNNKEL (reference sequence). As DNA, the CDR3 is TGTGCCAGCAGCCAATCGCAGAAGGGCGGCACAGATACGCAGTATTTT. Its protein product is CASSQSQKGGTDTQYF.

This clonotype appeared a few times. The rearrangement joins TRBV12-3 or TRBV12-4 to TRBJ2-7; 9 bases are a match to TRBD1. This CDR3 has 13 residues. Unmatched junction bases numbered 3, after V lost 6 bases and J lost 3 bases. Written as DNA, the CDR3 is TGTGCCAGCAGGGGACAGGGTTTCTACGAGCAGTACTTC. Protein sequence: CASRGQGFYEQYF.

Of note for this clonotype: This sequence may be a read error, since a much larger clone differs from it by one base. The V call is TRBV28, the J call TRBJ2-7; the D is unclear. Germline-derived CDR1 and CDR2 are MDHEN and SYDVKM. This CDR3 spans 13 amino acids. CDR3: CASSFLLARELYF. The CDR3 bases are TGTGCCAGCAGTTTTCTCCTTGCCCGCGAGCTGTACTTC.

This clonotype was found many times. The J gene is TRBJ2-7, the V gene TRBV2, with D perhaps matching TRBD1 (6 bases). Per the germline V gene, CDR1 is SNHLY and CDR2 is FYNNEI. Trimming pared 1 base from V and 0 bases from J, leaving 13 bases between. There are 16 residues in the CDR3. The CDR3 sequence: CASSEVAGASSYEQYF. CDR3 coding DNA: TGTGCCAGCAGTGAAGTAGCAGGGGCGAGCTCCTACGAGCAGTACTTC.